Listed below are T cell receptor beta chains from one sample, sequenced in a study of blood T cell repertoires in COVID-19. The data were produced by immunoSEQ multiplex PCR, yet TCRdb's version contains in-frame clones alone and is incomplete. The profile shows about 120,000 clones, roughly 87% of them singletons. Sequencing was performed on peripheral blood. The origin of the receptors is a human donor in a cohort sampled during active COVID-19. CDR3s include the opening cysteine and the closing phenylalanine or tryptophan. A D gene is named only where the DNA matches it firmly. Size is stated for part of the rows, as once, few or many counts, or as a class when the clone is expanded.

v_call,d_call,clone_size,j_call,cdr3_aa,cdr3_nt
TRBV9,-,-,TRBJ1-5,CASSAEVSNSPQHF,TGTGCCAGCAGCGCCGAAGTAAGTAACTCGCCCCAGCATTTT
TRBV27,-,-,TRBJ2-7,CASSSHRQAEGYEQYF,TGTGCCAGCAGTTCCCACCGACAGGCCGAGGGGTACGAGCAGTACTTC
TRBV5-1,-,once,TRBJ2-7,CASSLETVSYEQYF,TGCGCCAGCAGCTTGGAAACTGTTTCCTACGAGCAGTACTTC
TRBV5-4,-,-,TRBJ2-3,CASSPTGGQGTDTQYF,TGTGCCAGCAGCCCTACAGGTGGGCAGGGCACAGATACGCAGTATTTT
TRBV9,TRBD1,-,TRBJ1-4,CASSATGTDEKLFF,TGTGCCAGCAGCGCGACAGGGACGGATGAAAAACTGTTTTTT
TRBV18,TRBD2,-,TRBJ2-3,CASSPYPTSGRATDTQYF,TGTGCCAGCTCACCTTACCCGACTAGCGGGAGGGCCACAGATACGCAGTATTTT
TRBV2,-,-,TRBJ2-7,CASRTSYEQYF,TGTGCCAGCAGAACATCCTACGAGCAGTACTTC
TRBV15,TRBD1,once,TRBJ1-1,CATGEDRPTVDAFF,TGTGCCACCGGAGAGGACAGGCCAACGGTTGACGCTTTCTTT
TRBV19,TRBD2,-,TRBJ2-2,CASTTSGNTGELFF,TGTGCCAGTACGACTAGCGGGAACACCGGGGAGCTGTTTTTT
TRBV19,-,-,TRBJ1-5,CASTLNRAGNQPQHF,TGTGCCAGTACCCTAAACAGGGCGGGCAATCAGCCCCAGCATTTT
TRBV30,-,-,TRBJ1-2,CAWSVALEGYGYTF,TGTGCCTGGAGTGTCGCACTCGAGGGCTATGGCTACACCTTC
TRBV5-1,TRBD1,-,TRBJ2-7,CASSLQRKRVGDRVHEQYF,TGCGCCAGCAGCTTGCAGAGGAAAAGAGTGGGAGACAGGGTCCACGAGCAGTACTTC
TRBV10-3,-,-,TRBJ1-1,CAISLGQGMNTEAFF,TGTGCCATCAGTTTAGGCCAGGGGATGAACACTGAAGCTTTCTTT
TRBV7-2,-,-,TRBJ2-7,CASSFTGIEQYF,TGTGCCAGCAGCTTCACAGGGATCGAGCAGTACTTC
TRBV18,TRBD1,-,TRBJ2-7,CASSPGTGEYEQYF,TGTGCCAGCTCACCCGGGACAGGGGAATACGAGCAGTACTTC
TRBV5-1,TRBD1,-,TRBJ2-7,CASSLVDRVDEQYF,TGCGCCAGCAGCTTGGTCGACAGGGTAGACGAGCAGTACTTC
TRBV3-1/TRBV3-2,TRBD1,-,TRBJ1-4,CASSQDRTGYSEKLFF,TGTGCCAGCAGCCAGGATCGGACAGGGTATAGCGAAAAACTGTTTTTT
TRBV5-8,TRBD1,once,TRBJ1-5,CASSWLGTGLQPQHF,TGTGCCAGCAGCTGGTTAGGGACAGGGCTTCAGCCCCAGCATTTT
TRBV7-2,-,once,TRBJ2-2,CASSNPALTTVGELFF,TGTGCCAGCAGCAACCCTGCCCTTACGACAGTCGGGGAGCTGTTTTTT
TRBV28,TRBD2,-,TRBJ2-3,CASMGGLAGVTDTQYF,TGTGCCAGCATGGGGGGACTAGCGGGGGTCACAGATACGCAGTATTTT
TRBV7-7,TRBD2,-,TRBJ2-3,CASSFGAGGTDTQYF,TGTGCTAGCAGCTTTGGGGCGGGGGGGACAGATACGCAGTATTTT
TRBV19,-,-,TRBJ2-1,CASSTNSISYNEQFF,TGTGCCAGTAGTACCAACTCCATCTCCTACAATGAGCAGTTCTTC
TRBV7-9,TRBD1,few,TRBJ2-5,CASSLEGQGWETQYF,TGTGCCAGCAGCTTAGAGGGACAGGGTTGGGAGACCCAGTACTTC
TRBV4-2,TRBD1,-,TRBJ1-6,CASSQGQGDNSPLHF,TGTGCCAGCAGCCAAGGACAGGGTGACAATTCACCCCTCCACTTT
TRBV6-5,-,-,TRBJ2-7,CASSYRQKVYEQYF,TGTGCCAGCAGTTACCGACAGAAAGTCTACGAGCAGTACTTC
TRBV6-5,-,-,TRBJ2-1,CASSYLVSSYNEQFF,TGTGCCAGCAGTTACCTAGTCAGCTCCTACAATGAGCAGTTCTTC
TRBV9,-,-,TRBJ2-3,CASSVTSTDTQYF,TGTGCCAGCAGCGTTACTAGCACAGATACGCAGTATTTT
TRBV6-2/TRBV6-3,TRBD2,-,TRBJ2-1,CASSGTPGLAIVEQFF,TGTGCCAGCAGTGGGACTCCGGGACTAGCGATAGTTGAGCAGTTCTTC
TRBV19,-,-,TRBJ1-1,CASSATTPFKTEAFF,TGTGCCAGTAGTGCCACGACACCTTTTAAGACTGAAGCTTTCTTT
TRBV4-1,-,-,TRBJ2-3,CASSQEGDIPLHSRHNTQYF,TGCGCCAGCAGCCAAGAAGGGGACATTCCCTTACACAGCCGACATAATACGCAGTATTTT
TRBV15,TRBD2,-,TRBJ2-7,CATSARPSGLSYEQYF,TGTGCCACCAGCGCGCGTCCTAGCGGGCTCTCCTACGAGCAGTACTTC
TRBV4-1,TRBD2,-,TRBJ2-7,CASSQDRRSGRQYEQYF,TGCGCCAGCAGCCAAGATCGGAGGAGCGGGAGACAGTACGAGCAGTACTTC
TRBV6-5,TRBD2,-,TRBJ2-7,CAASREGLYEQYF,TGTGCCGCATCACGGGAGGGACTCTACGAGCAGTACTTC
TRBV24-1,TRBD2,-,TRBJ2-3,CATSDSIRGGRTDTQYF,TGTGCCACCAGTGACTCAATCCGGGGGGGCCGGACAGATACGCAGTATTTT
TRBV10-3,-,-,TRBJ2-7,CAISGDGVYEQYF,TGTGCCATCAGTGGTGACGGAGTCTACGAGCAGTACTTC
TRBV7-9,TRBD2,few,TRBJ2-7,CASSLASTGGRAYEQYF,TGTGCCAGCAGCTTAGCGTCCACGGGCGGGAGGGCATACGAGCAGTACTTC
TRBV9,-,-,TRBJ2-1,CASSVGGANNEQFF,TGTGCCAGCAGCGTAGGGGGAGCCAACAATGAGCAGTTCTTC
TRBV28,-,-,TRBJ2-1,CASSLSAGKSYNEQFF,TGTGCCAGCAGTTTATCTGCAGGGAAAAGCTACAATGAGCAGTTCTTC
TRBV29-1,-,-,TRBJ1-1,CSVDEKGKNTEAFF,TGCAGCGTTGACGAAAAGGGGAAGAACACTGAAGCTTTCTTT
TRBV24-1,-,-,TRBJ1-2,CATSDARGGYTF,TGTGCCACCAGTGATGCCCGGGGTGGCTACACCTTC
TRBV5-8,TRBD1,-,TRBJ1-4,CASSGDRSNEKLFF,TGTGCCAGCAGCGGGGACAGATCTAATGAAAAACTGTTTTTT
TRBV7-7,TRBD1,-,TRBJ2-2,CASSPTGVGGTGELFF,TGTGCCAGCAGCCCGACAGGGGTTGGAGGCACCGGGGAGCTGTTTTTT
TRBV29-1,-,-,TRBJ2-2,CSVGQIITGELFF,TGCAGCGTTGGACAGATAATCACCGGGGAGCTGTTTTTT